The T cell receptor beta chain under discussion was sequenced for a study of T-cell memory formation after mild COVID-19. Study in general: Largely, the TCR clusters proved donor specific.

MiXCR, applied by TCRdb to the 5' RACE reads, yields one record per CDR3 protein. Among tens of thousands of distinct CDR3 sequences listed, about a quarter were seen once. This CDR3 comprises 15 residues. The germline V and J ends were trimmed by 2 bases and 1 base, with 10 bases remaining between them. Material for sequencing was PBMCs or a T cell subset sorted from them (not recorded which). This chain connects TRBV12-3 or TRBV12-4 to TRBJ2-3; D gene unclear. The receptor's source is a man aged 18 to 35 who had mild COVID-19 (a few samples of this study predate the infection). Cell type and time point are not known. The CDR3 nucleotides read TGTGCCAGCAGTTTACCAGGTGAGGGCACAGATACGCAGTATTTT. This encodes CASSLPGEGTDTQYF.